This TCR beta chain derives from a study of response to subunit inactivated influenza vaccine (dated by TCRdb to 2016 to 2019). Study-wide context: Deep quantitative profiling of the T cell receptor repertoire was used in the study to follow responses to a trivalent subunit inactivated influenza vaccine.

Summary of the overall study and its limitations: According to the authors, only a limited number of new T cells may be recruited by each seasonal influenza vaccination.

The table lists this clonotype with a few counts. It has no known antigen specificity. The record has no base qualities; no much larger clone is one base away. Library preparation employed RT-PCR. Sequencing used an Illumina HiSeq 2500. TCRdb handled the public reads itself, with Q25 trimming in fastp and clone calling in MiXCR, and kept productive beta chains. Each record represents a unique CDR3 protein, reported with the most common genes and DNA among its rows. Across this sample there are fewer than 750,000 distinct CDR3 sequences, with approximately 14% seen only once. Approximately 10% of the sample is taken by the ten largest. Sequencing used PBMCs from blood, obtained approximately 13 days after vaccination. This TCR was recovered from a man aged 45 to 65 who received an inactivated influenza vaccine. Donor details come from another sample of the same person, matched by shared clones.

The bases read TGCGCCAGCAGCTTGCAGGCGGGGGGGGGCAATGAGCAGTTCTTC. It is translated as CASSLQAGGGNEQFF. The sequence joins TRBV5-1 to TRBJ2-1; 9 of the junction bases match TRBD2. The germline V gene yields SGHRS for CDR1 and YFSETQ for CDR2. Including the terminal cysteine and phenylalanine, the CDR3 comprises 15 residues. The only DNA kept is the CDR3, 45 bases in frame from the first base. Trimming accounts for 1 base at V and 6 bases at J, while the number of junction bases matched to no gene is 5.